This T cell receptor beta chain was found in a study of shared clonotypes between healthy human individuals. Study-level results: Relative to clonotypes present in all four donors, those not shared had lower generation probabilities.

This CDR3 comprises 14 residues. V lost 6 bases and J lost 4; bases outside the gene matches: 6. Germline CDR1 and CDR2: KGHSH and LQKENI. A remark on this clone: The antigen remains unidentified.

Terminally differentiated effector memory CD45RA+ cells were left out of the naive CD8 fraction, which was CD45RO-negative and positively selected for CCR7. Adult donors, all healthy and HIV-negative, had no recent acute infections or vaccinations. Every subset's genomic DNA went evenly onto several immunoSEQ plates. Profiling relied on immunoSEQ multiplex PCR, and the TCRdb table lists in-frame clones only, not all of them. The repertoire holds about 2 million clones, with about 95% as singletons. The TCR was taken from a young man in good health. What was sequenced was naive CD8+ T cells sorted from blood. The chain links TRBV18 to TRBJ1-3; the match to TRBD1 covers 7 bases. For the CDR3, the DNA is TGTGCCAGCTCCCAAGGGACAGTCGGAAACACCATATATTTT. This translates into CASSQGTVGNTIYF.